The next 9 T cell receptor beta chains were all read from a single sample in a study of human T cells and chemical hapten exposure. Time point reported: patch test 2, 6 weeks after DPC sensitization. The treatment is: therapeutic diphenylcyclopropenone sensitization with weekly scalp DPC. MiXCR was run by TCRdb on the RACE reads, yielding one entry per CDR3 protein. The sample yields tens of thousands of distinct CDR3 sequences, about a tenth seen once. Specimen: whole blood, collected in connection with sensitization to the hapten diphenylcyclopropenone (DPC). Source of these receptors: a woman aged 45-65 years with alopecia areata. Some clones in this sample may be carry-over from other donors' samples.

This clonotype was seen at least ten times. This sequence joins TRBV21-1 and TRBJ2-7. TRBV21-1 corresponds to a pseudogene. The CDR3 loop spans 13 amino acids. CDR3 DNA sequence: TGTGCCAGAGGAGACCAAATTGCCTACGAGCAGTACTTC. Amino acids: CARGDQIAYEQYF.

There are a few counts of this clonotype. J is TRBJ2-2 and V is TRBV10-3; D might be TRBD2 (6 bases). The CDR3 length is 14 residues. The ends were cut back, 6 bases at V and 3 bases at J, with 11 bases in the middle. Germline loops: CDR1 ENHRY, CDR2 SYGVKD. CDR3 DNA sequence: TGTGCCATCAGAGCTACGGGGGACACCGGGGAGCTGTTTTTT. Encoded protein: CAIRATGDTGELFF.

This sequence joins TRBV20-1 and TRBJ2-3; D assignment may be TRBD1 or TRBD2 (5 bases each). Germline-derived CDR1 and CDR2 are DFQATT and SNEGSKA (reference sequence). Deletions cut 6 bases from V and 3 bases from J, with 19 bases between. The CDR3 has 15 amino acids. As DNA, the CDR3 is TGCAGTGCCAAGGGTGGCTCTGGGGGAACAGATACGCAGTATTTT. Translation gives CSAKGGSGGTDTQYF.

This clonotype came up many times. V usage is TRBV2 and J usage is TRBJ2-7, with 10 bases identical to TRBD2. Germline values: CDR1 SNHLY, CDR2 FYNNEI. This CDR3 region has 16 residues. Unmatched junction bases numbered 9, after V lost 0 bases and J lost 7 bases. DNA of the CDR3: TGTGCCAGCAGTGAAGCGCGGGCTAGCGGGAGTAGGGAGCAGTACTTC. Encoded protein: CASSEARASGSREQYF.

A few counts support this clonotype. The chain has TRBV20-1 and TRBJ2-1; 10 nucleotides match TRBD2. The V and J ends lost 0 bases and 4 bases, in that order; junction bases with no gene match: 3. Germline CDR1 and CDR2: DFQATT and SNEGSKA (reference sequence). CDR3 size: 15 residues. CDR3: CSAREQLAGYNEQFF. The CDR3 nucleotides are TGCAGTGCTAGAGAGCAACTAGCGGGATACAATGAGCAGTTCTTC.

This clonotype was seen ten or more times. The V and J genes are TRBV18 and TRBJ2-2, with D hard to call. V lost 1 base, J lost 5 bases, and 11 bases lay in between. The CDR3 spans 15 residues. In germline, CDR1 is KGHSH, CDR2 LQKENI. The CDR3 DNA reads TGTGCCAGCTCACCACTCAGCCTGTCAACCGGGGAGCTGTTTTTT. It yields the protein CASSPLSLSTGELFF.

The chain joins TRBV6-6 to TRBJ1-4; 10 bases map to TRBD1. The CDR3 extends over 16 amino acids. Per germline, CDR1 MNHNY and CDR2 SVGAGI (reference sequence). J was trimmed by 0 bases and V by 6 bases; bases with no gene match: 4. CDR3 amino acids: CASRTGTGATNEKLFF. CDR3 nucleotide sequence: TGTGCCAGCAGGACCGGGACAGGGGCAACTAATGAAAAACTGTTTTTT.

This clonotype was seen a handful of times. The CDR3 loop is CSVEEGTNTEAFF. Written as DNA, the CDR3 is TGCAGCGTTGAAGAGGGTACGAACACTGAAGCTTTCTTT. V and J are TRBV29-1 and TRBJ1-1, with D hard to call. The CDR3 contains 13 residues. Trimming stripped 0 bases from V and 1 base from J, with 6 bases between. CDR1 and CDR2 from the germline V gene are SQVTM and ANQGSEA.

This clonotype was seen a handful of times. The CDR3 DNA is TGTGCCAGCAGCTCAGCCCTGCTTCGAAAAGAAAAACTGTTTTTT. Translating gives CASSSALLRKEKLFF. The gene calls are TRBV7-9 and TRBJ1-4; D gene ambiguous. Trimming shortened V by 4 bases and J by 8 bases, and 17 bases separated the two germline ends. The CDR3 length is 15 residues. Germline V gene lookup returns CDR1 SEHNR and CDR2 FQNEAQ (reference sequence). Filled out from reference TRBV7-9 and TRBJ1-4, the complete variable domain reads DTGVSQNPRHKITKRGQNVTFRCDPISEHNRLYWYRQTLGQGPEFLTYFQNEAQLEKSRLLSDRFSAERPKGSFSTLEIQRTEQGDSAMYLCASSSALLRKEKLFFGSGTQLSVL.